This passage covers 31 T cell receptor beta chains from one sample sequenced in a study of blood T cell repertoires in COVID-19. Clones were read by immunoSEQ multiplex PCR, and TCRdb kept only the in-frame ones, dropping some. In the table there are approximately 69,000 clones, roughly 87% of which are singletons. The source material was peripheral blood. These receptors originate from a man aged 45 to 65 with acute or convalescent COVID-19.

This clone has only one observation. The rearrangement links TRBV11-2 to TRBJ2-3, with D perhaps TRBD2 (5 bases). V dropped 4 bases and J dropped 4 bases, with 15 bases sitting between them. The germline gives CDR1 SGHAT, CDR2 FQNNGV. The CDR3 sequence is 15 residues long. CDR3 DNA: TGTGCCAGCAGCTCCCTTCGAGGGTGGGCAGATACGCAGTATTTT. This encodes CASSSLRGWADTQYF.

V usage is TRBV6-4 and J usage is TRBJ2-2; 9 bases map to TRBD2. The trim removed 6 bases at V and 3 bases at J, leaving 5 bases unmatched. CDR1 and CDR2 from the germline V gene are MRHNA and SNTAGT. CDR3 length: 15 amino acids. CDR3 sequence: CASSVSGGDTGELFF. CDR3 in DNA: TGTGCCAGCAGCGTTAGCGGGGGAGACACCGGGGAGCTGTTTTTT.

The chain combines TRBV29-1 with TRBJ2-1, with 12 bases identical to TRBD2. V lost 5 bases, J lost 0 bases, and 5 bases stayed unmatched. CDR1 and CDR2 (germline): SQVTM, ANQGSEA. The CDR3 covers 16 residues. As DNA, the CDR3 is TGCAGCGTTAGGACTAGCGGGGAAGCCTCCTACAATGAGCAGTTCTTC. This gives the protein CSVRTSGEASYNEQFF.

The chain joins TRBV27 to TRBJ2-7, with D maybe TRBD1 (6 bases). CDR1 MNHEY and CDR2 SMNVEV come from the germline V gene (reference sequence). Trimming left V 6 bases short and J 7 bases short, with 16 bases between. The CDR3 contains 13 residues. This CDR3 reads CASSGTISTEQYF. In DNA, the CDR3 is TGTGCCAGCAGCGGGACAATCTCTACGGAGCAGTACTTC.

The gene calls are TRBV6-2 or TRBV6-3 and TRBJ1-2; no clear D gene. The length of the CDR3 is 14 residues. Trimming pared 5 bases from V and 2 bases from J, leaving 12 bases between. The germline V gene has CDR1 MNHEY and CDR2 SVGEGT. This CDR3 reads CASSNPDMNYGYTF. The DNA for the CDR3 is TGTGCCAGCAGTAACCCCGACATGAACTATGGCTACACCTTC.

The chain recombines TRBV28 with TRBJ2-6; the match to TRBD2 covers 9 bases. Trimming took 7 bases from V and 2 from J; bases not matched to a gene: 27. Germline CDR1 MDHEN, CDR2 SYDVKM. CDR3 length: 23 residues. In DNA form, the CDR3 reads TGTGCCAGCACCGGAAGGGGGCGCGCCAGCGGGGGGATATCCCATCCTGGGGCCAACGTCCTGACTTTC. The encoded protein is CASTGRGRASGGISHPGANVLTF.

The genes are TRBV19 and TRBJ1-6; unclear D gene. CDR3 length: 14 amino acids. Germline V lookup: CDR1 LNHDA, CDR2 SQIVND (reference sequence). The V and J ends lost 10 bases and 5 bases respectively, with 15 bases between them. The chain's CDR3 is CATTSRADNSPLHF. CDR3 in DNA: TGTGCCACGACATCGCGAGCGGATAATTCACCCCTCCACTTT.

CDR3 sequence reads: CASKGQGKGSYNSPLHF. Written as DNA, the CDR3 is TGTGCCTCGAAGGGACAGGGGAAGGGCTCCTATAATTCACCCCTCCACTTT. The chain is built from TRBV30 and TRBJ1-6; 10 nucleotides line up with TRBD1. V lost 7 bases and J lost 0; bases outside the gene matches: 9. The CDR3 spans 17 residues. Germline CDR1 GTSNPN, CDR2 SVGIG (reference sequence).

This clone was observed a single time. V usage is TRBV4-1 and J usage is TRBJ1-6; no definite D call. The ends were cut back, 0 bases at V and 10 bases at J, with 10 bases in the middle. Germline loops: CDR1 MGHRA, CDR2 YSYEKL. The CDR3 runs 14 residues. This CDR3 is CASSQDRGSSPLHF. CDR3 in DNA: TGCGCCAGCAGCCAAGATCGGGGAAGCTCACCCCTCCACTTT.

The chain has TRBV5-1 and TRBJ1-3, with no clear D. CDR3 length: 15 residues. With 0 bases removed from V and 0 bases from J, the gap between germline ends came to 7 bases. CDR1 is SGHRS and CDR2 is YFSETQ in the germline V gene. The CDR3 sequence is CASSLGQSSGNTIYF. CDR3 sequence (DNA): TGCGCCAGCAGCTTGGGGCAATCCTCTGGAAACACCATATATTTT.

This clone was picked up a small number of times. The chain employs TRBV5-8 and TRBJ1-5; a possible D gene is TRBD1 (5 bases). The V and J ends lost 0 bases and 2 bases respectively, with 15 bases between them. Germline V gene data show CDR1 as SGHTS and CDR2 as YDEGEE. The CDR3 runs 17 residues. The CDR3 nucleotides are TGTGCCAGCAGCTTGGTTCTCGGGGGAGGTGGCAATCAGCCCCAGCATTTT. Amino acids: CASSLVLGGGGNQPQHF.

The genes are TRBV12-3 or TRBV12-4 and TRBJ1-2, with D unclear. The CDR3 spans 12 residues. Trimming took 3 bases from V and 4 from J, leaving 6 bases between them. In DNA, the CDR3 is TGTGCCAGCAGTTTTCACAGCTATGGCTACACCTTC. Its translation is CASSFHSYGYTF.

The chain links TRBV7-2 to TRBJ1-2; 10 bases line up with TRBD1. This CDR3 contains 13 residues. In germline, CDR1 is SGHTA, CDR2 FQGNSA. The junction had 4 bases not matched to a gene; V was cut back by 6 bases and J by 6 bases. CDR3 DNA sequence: TGTGCCAGCAGGGACAGGGGGAGAAATGGCTACACCTTC. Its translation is CASRDRGRNGYTF.

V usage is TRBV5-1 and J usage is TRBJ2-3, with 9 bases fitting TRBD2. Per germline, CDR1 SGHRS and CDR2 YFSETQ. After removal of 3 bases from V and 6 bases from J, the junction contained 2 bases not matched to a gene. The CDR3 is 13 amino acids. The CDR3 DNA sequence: TGCGCCAGCAGCTCTAGCGGGGAGGATACGCAGTATTTT. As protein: CASSSSGEDTQYF.

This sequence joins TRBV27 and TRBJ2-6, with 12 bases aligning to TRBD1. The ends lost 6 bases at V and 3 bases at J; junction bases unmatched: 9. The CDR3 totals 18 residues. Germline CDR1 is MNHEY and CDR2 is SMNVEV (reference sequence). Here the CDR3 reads CASSLGGTGGFGANVLTF. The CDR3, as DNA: TGTGCCAGCAGCTTAGGGGGGACAGGGGGCTTTGGGGCCAACGTCCTGACTTTC.

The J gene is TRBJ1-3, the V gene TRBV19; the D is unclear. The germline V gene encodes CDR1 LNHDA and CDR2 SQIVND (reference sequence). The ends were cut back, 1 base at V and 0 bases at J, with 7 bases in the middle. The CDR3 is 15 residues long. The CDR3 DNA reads TGTGCCAGTAGTATAGGGAGGATCTCTGGAAACACCATATATTTT. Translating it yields CASSIGRISGNTIYF. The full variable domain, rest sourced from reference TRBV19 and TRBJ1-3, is DGGITQSPKYLFRKEGQNVTLSCEQNLNHDAMYWYRQDPGQGLRLIYYSQIVNDFQKGDIAEGYSVSREKKESFPLTVTSAQKNPTAFYLCASSIGRISGNTIYFGEGSWLTVV.

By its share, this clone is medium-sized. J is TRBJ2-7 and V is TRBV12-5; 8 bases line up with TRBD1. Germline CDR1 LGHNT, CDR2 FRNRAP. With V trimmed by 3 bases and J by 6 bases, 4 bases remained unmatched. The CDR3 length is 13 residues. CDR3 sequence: CASGFWTGREQYF. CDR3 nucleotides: TGTGCTAGTGGTTTTTGGACAGGGCGCGAGCAGTACTTC.

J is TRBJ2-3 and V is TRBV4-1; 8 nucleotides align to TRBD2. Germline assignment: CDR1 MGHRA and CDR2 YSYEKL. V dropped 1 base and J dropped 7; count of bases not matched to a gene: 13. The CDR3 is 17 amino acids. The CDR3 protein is CASSQVVERGLSNTQYF. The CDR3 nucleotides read TGCGCCAGCAGCCAAGTTGTCGAGCGGGGGCTCTCCAATACGCAGTATTTT.

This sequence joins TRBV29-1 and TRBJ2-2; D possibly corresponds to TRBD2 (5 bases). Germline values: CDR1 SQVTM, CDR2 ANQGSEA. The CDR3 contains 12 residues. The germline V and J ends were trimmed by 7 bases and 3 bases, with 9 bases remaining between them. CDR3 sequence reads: CSADGDTGELFF. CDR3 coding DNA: TGCAGCGCCGACGGGGACACCGGGGAGCTGTTTTTT.

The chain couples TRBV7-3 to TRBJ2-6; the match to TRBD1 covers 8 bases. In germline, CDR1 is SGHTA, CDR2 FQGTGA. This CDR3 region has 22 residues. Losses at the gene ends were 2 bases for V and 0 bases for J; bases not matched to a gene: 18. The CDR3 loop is CASSLDRFCPGQVSSGANVLTF. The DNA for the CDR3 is TGTGCCAGCAGCTTAGATCGGTTTTGCCCGGGACAGGTAAGCTCTGGGGCCAACGTCCTGACTTTC.

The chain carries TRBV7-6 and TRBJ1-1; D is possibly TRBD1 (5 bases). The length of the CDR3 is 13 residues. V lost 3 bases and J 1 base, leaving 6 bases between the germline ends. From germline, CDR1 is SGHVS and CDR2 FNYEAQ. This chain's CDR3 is CASSFQGNTEAFF. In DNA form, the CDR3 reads TGTGCCAGCAGCTTCCAGGGGAACACTGAAGCTTTCTTT.

CDR3: CASSIQVTNEQFF. The CDR3 DNA sequence: TGTGCCAGTAGTATCCAGGTTACCAATGAGCAGTTCTTC. The chain couples TRBV19 to TRBJ2-1; D ambiguous. The V gene's germline CDR1 is LNHDA and CDR2 SQIVND (reference sequence). The CDR3 contains 13 residues. Trimming cost V 3 bases and J 6 bases, with 9 bases left between them.

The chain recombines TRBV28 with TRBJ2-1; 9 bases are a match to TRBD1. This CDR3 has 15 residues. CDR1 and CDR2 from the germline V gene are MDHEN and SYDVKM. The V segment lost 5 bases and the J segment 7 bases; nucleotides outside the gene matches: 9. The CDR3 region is CASSEQGARMNEQFF. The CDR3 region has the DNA TGTGCCAGCAGTGAACAGGGGGCGCGGATGAATGAGCAGTTCTTC.

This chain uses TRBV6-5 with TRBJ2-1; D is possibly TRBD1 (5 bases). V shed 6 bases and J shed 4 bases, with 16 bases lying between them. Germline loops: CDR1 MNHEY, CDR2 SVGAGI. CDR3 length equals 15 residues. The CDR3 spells CASSSVGQGYNEQFF. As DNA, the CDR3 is TGTGCCAGCAGCTCGGTAGGGCAGGGTTACAATGAGCAGTTCTTC.

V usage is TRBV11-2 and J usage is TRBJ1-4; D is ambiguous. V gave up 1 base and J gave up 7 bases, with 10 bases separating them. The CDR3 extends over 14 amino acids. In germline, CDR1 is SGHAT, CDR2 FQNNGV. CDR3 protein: CASSLGQISEKLFF. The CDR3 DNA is TGTGCCAGCAGCTTAGGGCAGATATCTGAAAAACTGTTTTTT.

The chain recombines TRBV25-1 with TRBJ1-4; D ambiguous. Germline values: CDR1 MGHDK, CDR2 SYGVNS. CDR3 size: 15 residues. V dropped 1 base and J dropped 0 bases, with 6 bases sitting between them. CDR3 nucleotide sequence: TGTGCCAGCAGTGAATTTACGGCAACTAATGAAAAACTGTTTTTT. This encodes CASSEFTATNEKLFF.

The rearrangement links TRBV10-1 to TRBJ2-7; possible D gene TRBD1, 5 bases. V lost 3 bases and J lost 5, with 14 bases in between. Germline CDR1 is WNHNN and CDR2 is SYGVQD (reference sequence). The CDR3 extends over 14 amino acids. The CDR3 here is CASSEGQGSNEQYF. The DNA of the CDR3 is TGCGCCAGCAGTGAAGGGCAGGGATCGAACGAGCAGTACTTC.

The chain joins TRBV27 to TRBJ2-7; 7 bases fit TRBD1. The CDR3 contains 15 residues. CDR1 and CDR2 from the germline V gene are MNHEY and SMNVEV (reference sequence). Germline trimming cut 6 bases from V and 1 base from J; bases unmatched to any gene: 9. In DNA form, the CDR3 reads TGTGCCAGCAGCTCCCCCCGACAGGGATCCTACGAGCAGTACTTC. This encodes CASSSPRQGSYEQYF.

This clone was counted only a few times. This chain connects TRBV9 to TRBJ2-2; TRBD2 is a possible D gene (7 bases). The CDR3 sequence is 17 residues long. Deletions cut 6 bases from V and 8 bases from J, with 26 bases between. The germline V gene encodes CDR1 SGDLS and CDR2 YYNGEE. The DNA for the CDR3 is TGTGCCAGCACCCTGAAGGGAGGGGGGGCCGAGGTTGGGGAGCTGTTTTTT. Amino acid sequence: CASTLKGGGAEVGELFF.

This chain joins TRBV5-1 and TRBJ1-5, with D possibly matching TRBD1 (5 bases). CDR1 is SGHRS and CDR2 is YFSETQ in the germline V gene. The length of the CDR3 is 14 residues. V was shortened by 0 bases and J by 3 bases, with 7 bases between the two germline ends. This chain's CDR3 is CASSLGQNNQPQHF. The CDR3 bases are TGCGCCAGCAGCTTGGGACAGAACAATCAGCCCCAGCATTTT.

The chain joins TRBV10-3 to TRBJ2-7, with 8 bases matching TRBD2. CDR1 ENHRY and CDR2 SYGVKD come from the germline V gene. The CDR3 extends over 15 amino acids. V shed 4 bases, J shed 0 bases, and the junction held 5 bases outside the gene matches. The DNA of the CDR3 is TGTGCCATCAGTGTGGGGAGCGGGGGCTCCTACGAGCAGTACTTC. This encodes CAISVGSGGSYEQYF.